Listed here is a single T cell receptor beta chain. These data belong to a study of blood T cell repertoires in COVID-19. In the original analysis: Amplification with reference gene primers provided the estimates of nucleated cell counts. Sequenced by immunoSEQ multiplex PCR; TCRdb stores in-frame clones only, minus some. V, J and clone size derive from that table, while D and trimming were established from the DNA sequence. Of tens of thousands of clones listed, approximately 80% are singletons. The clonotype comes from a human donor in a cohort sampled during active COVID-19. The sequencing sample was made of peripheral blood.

The CDR3 protein is CATRGDSYNSPLHF. CDR3 sequence (DNA): TGTGCCACCCGGGGGGACTCCTATAATTCACCCCTCCACTTT. This chain connects TRBV10-3 to TRBJ1-6; tentative D call: TRBD1 (5 bases). CDR3 length: 14 residues. Trimming took off 10 bases at V and 0 bases at J, with 10 bases between the two ends. Germline V gene data show CDR1 as ENHRY and CDR2 as SYGVKD.